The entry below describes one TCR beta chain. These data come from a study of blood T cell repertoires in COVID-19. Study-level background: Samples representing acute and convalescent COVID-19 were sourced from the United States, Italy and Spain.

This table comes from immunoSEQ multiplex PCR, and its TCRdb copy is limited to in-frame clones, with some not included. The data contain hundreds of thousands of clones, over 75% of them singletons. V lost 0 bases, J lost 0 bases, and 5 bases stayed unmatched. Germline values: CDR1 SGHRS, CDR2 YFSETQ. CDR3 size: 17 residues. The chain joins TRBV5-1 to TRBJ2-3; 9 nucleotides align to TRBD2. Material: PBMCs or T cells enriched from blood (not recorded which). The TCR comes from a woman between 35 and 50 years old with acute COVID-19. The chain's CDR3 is CASSLVASGDSTDTQYF. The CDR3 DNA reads TGCGCCAGCAGCTTGGTGGCTAGCGGGGATAGCACAGATACGCAGTATTTT. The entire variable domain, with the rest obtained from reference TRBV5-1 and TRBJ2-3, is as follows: KAGVTQTPRYLIKTRGQQVTLSCSPISGHRSVSWYQQTPGQGLQFLFEYFSETQRNKGNFPGRFSGRQFSNSRSEMNVSTLELGDSALYLCASSLVASGDSTDTQYFGPGTRLTVL.